The source of this TCR beta chain is a study of tumor and adjacent non-tumor tissue in lung cancer. Study-level points and caveats: Higher tumor TCR diversity was associated with shorter survival. Tumor tissue had significantly higher TCR diversity than normal lung.

Concerning this clonotype: Its antigen is not known. The junction differs from germline at one of its ends, possibly a read error.

RNA was extracted from bulk tissue without any cell sorting. A modified ARM-PCR protocol with three rounds of nested PCR amplified TCRbeta. Using its own MiXCR run on the multiplex PCR reads, TCRdb lists one record per CDR3 protein. Here the sample spans tens of thousands of distinct CDR3 sequences, roughly 80% being singletons. CDR1 SQVTM and CDR2 ANQGSEA come from the germline V gene. This CDR3 has 14 residues. The rearrangement links TRBV29-1 to TRBJ2-2; TRBD1 is a possible D gene (5 bases). Source material: lung tumor tissue. This TCR was sampled from a woman aged 50 to 60 with non-small cell lung cancer. Here the CDR3 reads CSVSDTVHTEELFF. The CDR3 bases are TGCAGCGTTTCGGACACGGTGCACACCGAGGAGCTGTTTTTT.